The 27 T cell receptor beta chains below all came from one sample that was sequenced in a study of early T cells in non-severe SARS-CoV-2 infection. Via MiXCR, TCRdb re-called the 5' RACE reads, giving one row per CDR3 protein. The table includes about 36,000 distinct CDR3 sequences, about 3.9% detected once. Sequencing was carried out using whole blood. These receptors were taken from an adult who was a healthcare worker with PCR-confirmed SARS-CoV-2 infection or an uninfected control (not recorded which).

This clonotype was counted at least ten times. The chain carries TRBV7-8 and TRBJ1-1, with D possibly matching TRBD1 (5 bases). Germline lookup yields CDR1 SGHVS and CDR2 FQNEAQ. Trimming removed 5 bases at V and 3 bases at J, with 13 bases between. This CDR3 spans 14 amino acids. DNA of the CDR3: TGTGCCAGCAGCCCTCAGGGTAGGGACACTGAAGCTTTCTTT. As protein: CASSPQGRDTEAFF.

This clonotype has a count of ten or more. The chain employs TRBV7-8 and TRBJ2-2; 8 bases align to TRBD2. The CDR3 is made up of 16 amino acids. V dropped 4 bases and J dropped 6; count of bases not matched to a gene: 10. Looked up from germline, CDR1 is SGHVS and CDR2 is FQNEAQ. CDR3 in DNA: TGTGCCAGCAGCTGGGCGCTCGGCGGGAGGTCCGGGGAGCTGTTTTTT. Protein product: CASSWALGGRSGELFF.

This clonotype came up many times. This chain joins TRBV5-1 and TRBJ2-2; perhaps D is TRBD1 or TRBD2 (5 bases each). In germline, CDR1 is SGHRS, CDR2 YFSETQ. The CDR3 extends over 16 amino acids. With 0 bases removed from V and 7 bases from J, the gap between germline ends came to 16 bases. CDR3 loop: CASSLAGFGGIGELFF. In DNA form, the CDR3 reads TGCGCCAGCAGCTTGGCAGGGTTCGGAGGCATCGGGGAGCTGTTTTTT.

This clonotype has a handful of counts. The genes are TRBV3-1 and TRBJ2-1; 14 bases map to TRBD2. V was clipped by 3 bases and J by 9 bases; unmatched bases: 1. This CDR3 spans 14 amino acids. The germline V gene encodes CDR1 LGHDT and CDR2 YNNKEL (reference sequence). The CDR3 spells CASSQGLAGVEQFF. The CDR3 bases are TGTGCCAGCAGCCAGGGACTAGCGGGAGTTGAGCAGTTCTTC.

This clonotype was counted a few times. The chain joins TRBV20-1 to TRBJ2-1; D uncertain. V was cut by 0 bases and J by 3 bases, with 12 bases left in between. The germline CDR1 and CDR2 sequences are DFQATT and SNEGSKA (reference sequence). The CDR3 runs to 15 residues. CDR3 in amino acids: CSARDLTERYNEQFF. In nucleotides, the CDR3 is TGCAGTGCTAGAGATCTGACCGAGCGCTACAATGAGCAGTTCTTC.

V and J are TRBV10-2 and TRBJ2-1; D not resolved. From germline, CDR1 is WSHSY and CDR2 SAAADI. This CDR3 is 11 amino acids long. Trimming removed 2 bases from V and 10 bases from J, with 6 bases in between. As DNA, the CDR3 is TGCGCCAGCAGTGAGAGAATGGAGCAGTTCTTC. It translates to CASSERMEQFF.

This clonotype was recorded at least ten times. The chain is built from TRBV20-1 and TRBJ2-1; possible D gene TRBD2, 5 bases. Germline loops: CDR1 DFQATT, CDR2 SNEGSKA (reference sequence). The length of the CDR3 is 13 residues. V was clipped by 0 bases and J by 4 bases, with 7 bases between them. In DNA form, the CDR3 reads TGCAGTGCTAGAGATCGGGGTTACAATGAGCAGTTCTTC. This translates into CSARDRGYNEQFF.

The chain carries TRBV6-5 and TRBJ2-1, with D unclear. Trimming took 2 bases from V and 7 from J, leaving 15 bases between them. Germline V gives CDR1 MNHEY, CDR2 SVGAGI. The CDR3 covers 15 residues. CDR3 DNA sequence: TGTGCCAGCAGTTACGATGGCGGCAGTCTGAATGAGCAGTTCTTC. This encodes CASSYDGGSLNEQFF.

This clonotype has a count of ten or more. The chain recombines TRBV9 with TRBJ2-3; 7 bases agree with TRBD2. V shed 0 bases and J 3 bases; nucleotides not matched to a gene: 7. The length of the CDR3 is 16 residues. Germline V CDR1 and CDR2: SGDLS, YYNGEE. CDR3 region: CASSVGSGRGTDTQYF. As DNA, the CDR3 is TGTGCCAGCAGCGTAGGGTCGGGGAGGGGAACAGATACGCAGTATTTT.

A note on this clonotype: This clone may be a read error of a much larger clone one base away. The chain is built from TRBV29-1 and TRBJ2-7; D is ambiguous. The germline V gene has CDR1 SQVTM and CDR2 ANQGSEA. The V gene lost 1 base and the J gene lost 3 bases, with 4 bases spanning the gap. CDR3 size: 11 residues. CDR3 residues: CSVEVSYEQYF. In DNA form, the CDR3 reads TGCAGCGTTGAAGTGAGCTACGAGCAGTACTTC.

The gene calls are TRBV27 and TRBJ2-7, with 10 bases lining up with TRBD1. V lost 6 bases, J lost 6 bases, and 8 bases stayed unmatched. Germline values: CDR1 MNHEY, CDR2 SMNVEV (reference sequence). This CDR3 has 14 residues. In DNA, the CDR3 is TGTGCCAGCAGAACCGGGACAGGGGCTGTCGAGCAGTACTTC. It is translated as CASRTGTGAVEQYF.

Remarks on this clonotype: This sequence may be a read error, since a much larger clone differs from it by one base. The chain combines TRBV20-1 with TRBJ1-1; possibly TRBD1 for D (5 bases). The CDR3 sequence is 17 residues long. The V gene's germline CDR1 is DFQATT and CDR2 SNEGSKA (reference sequence). The V end lost 1 base, the J end lost 4 bases, and 22 bases lay between the germline ends. CDR3: CSARGRQGRGRSTEAFF. CDR3 nucleotides: TGCAGTGCTAGAGGTAGGCAGGGTAGGGGCAGGAGCACTGAAGCTTTCTTT.

This clonotype was counted only a few times. The chain combines TRBV20-1 with TRBJ2-3; 8 bases line up with TRBD2. Per the germline V gene, CDR1 is DFQATT and CDR2 is SNEGSKA (reference sequence). Trimming took 3 bases from V and 2 from J; bases not matched to a gene: 10. The CDR3 consists of 16 residues. CDR3 sequence (DNA): TGCAGTGCTAGGGGGGTGGTAGCGGGGCTCACAGATACGCAGTATTTT. Translating gives CSARGVVAGLTDTQYF.

The V gene is TRBV19, the J gene TRBJ2-5; 9 bases fit TRBD1. CDR1 and CDR2 from the germline V gene are LNHDA and SQIVND (reference sequence). The V gene end was trimmed by 6 bases and the J gene end by 1 base; junction bases not matched to a gene: 3. This CDR3 comprises 14 residues. CDR3 region: CASSWTGAQETQYF. For the CDR3, the DNA is TGTGCCAGTAGCTGGACAGGGGCCCAAGAGACCCAGTACTTC.

The sample holds many counts of this clonotype. CDR3 sequence: CASSQRQGDEQFF. CDR3 sequence (DNA): TGCGCCAGCAGCCAACGTCAGGGAGATGAGCAGTTCTTC. V is TRBV4-3 and J is TRBJ2-1; D could derive from TRBD1 or TRBD2 (5 bases each). CDR1 LGHNA and CDR2 YSLEER come from the germline V gene. CDR3 length: 13 residues. V was trimmed by 2 bases and J by 8 bases, leaving 10 bases between them.

This clonotype has at least ten counts. This chain links TRBV3-1 with TRBJ1-4; possible D gene TRBD1, 6 bases. Trimming took off 3 bases at V and 7 bases at J, with 12 bases between the two ends. CDR1 is LGHDT, CDR2 YNNKEL, per germline (reference sequence). This CDR3 has 14 amino acids. CDR3 in DNA: TGTGCCAGCAGCCACAGGACAGCGGCTGAAAAACTGTTTTTT. The encoded protein is CASSHRTAAEKLFF.

This clonotype was seen at least ten times. The chain uses TRBV7-2 and TRBJ1-1; 7 bases align to TRBD1. There are 14 residues in the CDR3. CDR1 SGHTA and CDR2 FQGNSA come from the germline V gene. After removal of 5 bases from V and 4 bases from J, the junction contained 7 bases not matched to a gene. CDR3 DNA sequence: TGTGCCAGCAGCCCAGACAGGGTAGGCACTGAAGCTTTCTTT. It specifies CASSPDRVGTEAFF.

This clonotype was seen repeatedly, ten times or more. The CDR3 spells CASSLGGVDTGELFF. The CDR3 nucleotides are TGTGCCAGCAGTTTAGGAGGGGTTGACACCGGGGAGCTGTTTTTT. This chain links TRBV28 with TRBJ2-2, with D possibly TRBD2 on 6 matching bases. Germline V CDR1 and CDR2: MDHEN, SYDVKM. The CDR3 sequence is 15 residues long. Trimming removed 2 bases at V and 3 bases at J, with 10 bases between.

This clonotype rates as medium-sized (0.01 to 0.1%). The V gene is TRBV5-5, the J gene TRBJ1-1, with TRBD1 as a possible D gene (5 bases). With 7 bases removed from V and 2 bases from J, the gap between germline ends came to 18 bases. Germline CDR1 reads SGHKS; CDR2 reads YYEKEE (reference sequence). CDR3 size: 15 residues. The CDR3 DNA reads TGTGCCAGCCGACCGGCGGGGCGGACTAACACTGAAGCTTTCTTT. Its translation: CASRPAGRTNTEAFF.

Within the sample, this clonotype is medium-sized. The CDR3 loop reads CASSPDSGREAFF. The CDR3 region has the DNA TGCGCCAGCAGCCCCGATTCCGGACGGGAAGCTTTCTTT. The genes are TRBV4-3 and TRBJ1-1; D not certain. Germline V lookup: CDR1 LGHNA, CDR2 YSLEER. V lost 4 bases to trimming and J lost 8 bases, with 14 bases between them. The CDR3 runs 13 residues.

This clonotype has at least ten counts. CDR3 region: CASSQEPTRSETQYF. Here the CDR3 DNA reads TGTGCCAGCAGCCAAGAGCCGACTAGATCTGAGACCCAGTACTTC. The genes are TRBV4-2 and TRBJ2-5; the D gene is possibly TRBD2 (6 bases). CDR1 is LGHNA, CDR2 YNFKEQ, per germline. The germline V and J ends were trimmed by 0 bases and 5 bases, with 13 bases remaining between them. The CDR3 spans 15 residues.

This clonotype occurred many times. The J gene is TRBJ2-1, the V gene TRBV29-1, with D uncertain. The CDR3 is 12 amino acids. V was shortened by 3 bases and J by 5 bases, with 8 bases between the two germline ends. Germline CDR1 is SQVTM and CDR2 is ANQGSEA. CDR3 bases: TGCAGCGTTGACAGGCCTAACAATGAGCAGTTCTTC. Its translation: CSVDRPNNEQFF.

This clonotype was recorded at least ten times. The rearrangement joins TRBV29-1 to TRBJ2-1; 7 bases match TRBD2. The CDR3 is made up of 16 amino acids. The germline CDR1 and CDR2 sequences are SQVTM and ANQGSEA. V dropped 0 bases and J dropped 3; count of bases not matched to a gene: 8. The CDR3 DNA reads as TGCAGCGTTGAAGACGGTGCGGGAGACGTCTACAATGAGCAGTTCTTC. Encoded protein: CSVEDGAGDVYNEQFF.

This clonotype was counted at least ten times. The DNA of the CDR3 is TGTGCCAGCAGCCCCCAGGGGGCAGGTGGAAATGAGCAGTTCTTC. Amino acid sequence: CASSPQGAGGNEQFF. The chain combines TRBV9 with TRBJ2-1; the match to TRBD1 covers 8 bases. The CDR3 spans 15 residues. The germline CDR1 and CDR2 sequences are SGDLS and YYNGEE. With 4 bases clipped from V and 7 bases from J, the junction kept 10 bases outside the gene matches.

In its sample, this clonotype was seen many times. The J gene is TRBJ1-4, the V gene TRBV7-6; 9 positions match TRBD1. Trimming at V came to 3 bases and at J to 8 bases, leaving 4 bases not matched to a gene. This CDR3 has 14 residues. CDR1 and CDR2 from the germline V gene are SGHVS and FNYEAQ. The CDR3 DNA reads TGTGCCAGCAGCTTTGGGACAGGGCGCGAAAAACTGTTTTTT. This codes for CASSFGTGREKLFF.

In this sample, this clonotype turned up many times. The chain combines TRBV19 with TRBJ2-5; 12 nucleotides line up with TRBD1. CDR1 and CDR2 from the germline V gene are LNHDA and SQIVND (reference sequence). The CDR3 length is 15 residues. Trimming cost V 5 bases and J 5 bases; bases outside gene matches: 6. The CDR3 nucleotides read TGTGCCAGTAGTCCAGGGACAGGGGGCAAGGAGACCCAGTACTTC. Translation gives CASSPGTGGKETQYF.

This clonotype has at least ten counts. This chain uses TRBV6-2 or TRBV6-3 with TRBJ2-1, with unresolved D. The CDR3 is made up of 14 amino acids. From germline, CDR1 is MNHEY and CDR2 SVGEGT. Trimming cost V 2 bases and J 0 bases, with 5 bases left between them. The CDR3 spells CASSYKASYNEQFF. The CDR3 nucleotides read TGTGCCAGCAGTTACAAGGCCTCCTACAATGAGCAGTTCTTC.